These T cell receptor beta chains were read from a single sample in a study of blood T cell repertoires in COVID-19. Data came from immunoSEQ multiplex PCR; TCRdb stores just in-frame clones and leaves some out. The sample lists some 73,000 clones; about four fifths were seen once. Sequencing input: peripheral blood. The receptors stem from a woman aged 55-70 years with acute or convalescent COVID-19. Each CDR3 is given without its conserved first and last residue. Each record gives: V gene, J gene, CDR3 length, CDR3 protein.

TRBV11-2	TRBJ2-7	17	ASSIPPGQGEWVAYEQY
TRBV7-9	TRBJ1-1	12	ASSLGQGSTEAF
TRBV28	TRBJ1-1	12	ASTYPTGSTEAF
TRBV30	TRBJ1-1	13	AWSVAIDMNTEAF
TRBV7-2	TRBJ2-1	11	ASSLGLAGPQF
TRBV14	TRBJ2-3	15	ASSQKWRGRGTDTQY
TRBV15	TRBJ2-2	14	ATSRVRTGSTGELF
TRBV12-3/TRBV12-4	TRBJ1-1	11	ASSLGTGSEAF
TRBV30	TRBJ1-1	11	AWRQGAYTEAF
TRBV28	TRBJ1-1	10	ASRTGYTEAF
TRBV19	TRBJ1-5	13	ASRTGGRSNQPQH
TRBV18	TRBJ2-1	16	ASSPRLGLVSPYNEQF
TRBV24-1	TRBJ2-3	16	ATSTGTGAPFLTDTQY
TRBV28	TRBJ1-4	13	ASSISGQGREKLF
TRBV27	TRBJ2-7	13	ASSFEWQGVHEQY
TRBV6-2/TRBV6-3	TRBJ2-7	10	ASSLRGDEQY
TRBV28	TRBJ1-5	10	ASSFPGEPQH
TRBV5-1	TRBJ2-5	15	ASRRGSGGASQETQY
TRBV9	TRBJ2-3	12	ASSVGLAPDTQY
TRBV2	TRBJ1-6	10	ASSVPNSPLH
TRBV18	TRBJ2-3	12	ASSPTSRKDTQY
TRBV19	TRBJ2-3	12	ASTKVGATDTQY
TRBV4-2	TRBJ1-2	16	ASSQVWVVEGLNYGYT
TRBV18	TRBJ1-2	10	ASSPPVSGYT
TRBV7-2	TRBJ1-5	11	ASSLGGLQTQH
TRBV28	TRBJ2-2	13	ASSSGQGDTGELF
TRBV6-6	TRBJ1-2	14	ASSRSRDMNPYGYT
TRBV7-3	TRBJ1-1	13	ASSLGTDQNTEAF
TRBV25-1	TRBJ1-2	13	ASSRTNGGSEDYT
TRBV5-4	TRBJ1-1	11	ASRQTGATEAF
TRBV5-1	TRBJ2-3	14	ASSPGGTSARGTQY
TRBV11-2	TRBJ2-3	16	ASSSLLGGRVAGAGQY
TRBV11-2	TRBJ1-5	13	ASSLSGGNNQPQH
TRBV11-2	TRBJ1-4	13	ASSLTGSTNEKLF
TRBV10-3	TRBJ2-3	10	AIGTGIDTQY
TRBV6-5	TRBJ1-6	13	ASRPEGEGNSPLH
TRBV5-1	TRBJ2-2	15	ASSLGRGNHLSGELF